This T cell receptor (beta chain) derives from a study of tumor and adjacent non-tumor tissue in lung cancer. Study-level background: Histology: under 15 adenocarcinoma, a couple of squamous cell carcinoma, 1 small cell lung cancer. Each sample yielded roughly 4.2 million productive TCRbeta reads on average.

A word on this clonotype: Its antigen remains unknown. A read error may produce the germline difference seen at one junction end.

A modified ARM-PCR protocol with three rounds of nested PCR amplified TCRbeta. TCRdb recomputed calls from the multiplex PCR reads with MiXCR, one row per CDR3 protein. The sample includes 76,000 or so distinct CDR3 sequences, around two thirds seen only once; the top ten take about 12%. Per germline, CDR1 MNHNY and CDR2 SVGAGI (reference sequence). The CDR3 totals 13 residues. RNA was extracted from bulk tissue without any cell sorting. Findings of the study overall: Tumor tissue had significantly higher TCR diversity than normal lung.

The J gene is TRBJ2-1, the V gene TRBV6-6; D is unclear. The sequencing input was lung tumor tissue. The sequence was collected from a woman aged 70-85 years with non-small cell lung cancer. The CDR3 loop is CASNYSRGYKQFF. The CDR3 region has the DNA TGTGCCAGCAATTACTCGAGAGGCTATAAGCAGTTCTTC.